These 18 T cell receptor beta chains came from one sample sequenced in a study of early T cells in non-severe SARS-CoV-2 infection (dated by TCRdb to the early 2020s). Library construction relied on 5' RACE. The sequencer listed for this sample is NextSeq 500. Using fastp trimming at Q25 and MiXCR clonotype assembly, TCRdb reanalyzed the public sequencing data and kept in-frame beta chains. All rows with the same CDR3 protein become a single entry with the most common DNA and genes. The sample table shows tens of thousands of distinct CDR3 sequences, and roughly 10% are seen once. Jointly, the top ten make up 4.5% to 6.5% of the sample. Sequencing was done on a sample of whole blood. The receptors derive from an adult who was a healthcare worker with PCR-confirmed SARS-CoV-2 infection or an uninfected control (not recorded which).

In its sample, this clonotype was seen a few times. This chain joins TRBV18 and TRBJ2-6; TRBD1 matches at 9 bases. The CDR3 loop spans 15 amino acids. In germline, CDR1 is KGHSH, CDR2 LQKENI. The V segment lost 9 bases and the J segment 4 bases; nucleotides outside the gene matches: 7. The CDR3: CASTGTGIGANVLTF. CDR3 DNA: TGTGCCAGTACCGGGACAGGGATAGGGGCCAACGTCCTGACTTTC.

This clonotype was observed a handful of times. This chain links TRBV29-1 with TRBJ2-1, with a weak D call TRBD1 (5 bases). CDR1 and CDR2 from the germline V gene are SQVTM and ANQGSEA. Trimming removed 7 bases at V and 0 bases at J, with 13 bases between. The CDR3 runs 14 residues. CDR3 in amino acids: CSAAQGSSYNEQFF. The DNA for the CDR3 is TGCAGCGCCGCCCAGGGTAGCTCCTACAATGAGCAGTTCTTC.

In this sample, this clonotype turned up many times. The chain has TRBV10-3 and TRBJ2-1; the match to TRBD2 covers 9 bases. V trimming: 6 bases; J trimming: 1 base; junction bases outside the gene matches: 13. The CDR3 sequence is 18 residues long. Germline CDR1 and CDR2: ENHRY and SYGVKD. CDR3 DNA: TGTGCCATCAGAGACAGGGAGGAGCGGGGGGCTTCCTACAATGAGCAGTTCTTC. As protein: CAIRDREERGASYNEQFF.

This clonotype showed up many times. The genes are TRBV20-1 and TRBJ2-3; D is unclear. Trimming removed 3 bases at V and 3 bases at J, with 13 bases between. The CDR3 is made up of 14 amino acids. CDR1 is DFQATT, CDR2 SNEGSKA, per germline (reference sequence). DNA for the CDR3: TGCAGTGCTAGGATCGATTACGGGACAGATACGCAGTATTTT. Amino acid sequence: CSARIDYGTDTQYF.

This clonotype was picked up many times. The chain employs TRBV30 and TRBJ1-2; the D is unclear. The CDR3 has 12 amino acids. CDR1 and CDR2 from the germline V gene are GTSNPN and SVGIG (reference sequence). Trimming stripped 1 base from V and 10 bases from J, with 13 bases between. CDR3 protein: CAWSERRAHYTF. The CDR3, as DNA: TGTGCCTGGAGTGAAAGACGGGCACACTACACCTTC.

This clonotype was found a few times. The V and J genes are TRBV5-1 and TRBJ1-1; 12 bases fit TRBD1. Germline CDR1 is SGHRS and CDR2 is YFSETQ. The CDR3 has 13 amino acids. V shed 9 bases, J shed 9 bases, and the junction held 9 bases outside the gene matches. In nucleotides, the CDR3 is TGCGCCATCCTCCGGGACAGGGGGCAGAAAGCTTTCTTT. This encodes CAILRDRGQKAFF.

CDR3 in amino acids: CASSPERPTHEQYF. The CDR3 nucleotides read TGTGCCAGCAGCCCGGAGCGGCCGACCCACGAGCAGTACTTC. The V and J genes are TRBV14 and TRBJ2-7, with D possibly matching TRBD2 (5 bases). Germline V gives CDR1 SGHDN, CDR2 FVKESK. The CDR3 is 14 residues long. V lost 4 bases and J lost 5, with 15 bases in between. The whole variable domain, remainder taken from reference TRBV14 and TRBJ2-7, is EAGVTQFPSHSVIEKGQTVTLRCDPISGHDNLYWYRRVMGKEIKFLLHFVKESKQDESGMPNNRFLAERTGGTYSTLKVQPAELEDSGVYFCASSPERPTHEQYFGPGTRLTVT.

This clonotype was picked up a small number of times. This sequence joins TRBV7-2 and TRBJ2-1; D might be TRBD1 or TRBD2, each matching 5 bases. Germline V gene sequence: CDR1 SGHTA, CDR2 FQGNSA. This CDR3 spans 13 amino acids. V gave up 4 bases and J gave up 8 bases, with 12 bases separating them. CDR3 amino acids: CASSSLGEHEQFF. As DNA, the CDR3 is TGTGCCAGCAGCTCCCTAGGGGAGCATGAGCAGTTCTTC. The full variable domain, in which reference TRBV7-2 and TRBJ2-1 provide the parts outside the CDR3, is GAGVSQSPSNKVTEKGKDVELRCDPISGHTALYWYRQSLGQGLEFLIYFQGNSAPDKSGLPSDRFSAERTGGSVSTLTIQRTQQEDSAVYLCASSSLGEHEQFFGPGTRLTVL.

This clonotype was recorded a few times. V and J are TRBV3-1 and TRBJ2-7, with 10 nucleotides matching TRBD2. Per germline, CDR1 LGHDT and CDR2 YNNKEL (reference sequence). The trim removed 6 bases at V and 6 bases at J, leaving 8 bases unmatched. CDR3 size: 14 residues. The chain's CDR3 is CASRPTSGIAEQYF. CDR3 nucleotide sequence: TGTGCCAGCAGACCTACTAGCGGGATAGCCGAGCAGTACTTC.

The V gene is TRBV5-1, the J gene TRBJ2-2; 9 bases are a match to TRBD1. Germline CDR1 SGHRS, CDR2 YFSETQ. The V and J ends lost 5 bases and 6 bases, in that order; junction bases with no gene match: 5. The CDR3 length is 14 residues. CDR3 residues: CASRGQGGPGELFF. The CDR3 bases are TGCGCCAGCAGGGGACAGGGAGGTCCCGGGGAGCTGTTTTTT.

The CDR3 protein is CASTEDTSSYEQYF. The CDR3 DNA is TGTGCCAGCACCGAGGACACTAGCTCCTACGAGCAGTACTTC. V is TRBV2 and J is TRBJ2-7; D may correspond to TRBD1 or TRBD2 (5 bases each). Trimming took off 7 bases at V and 0 bases at J, with 13 bases between the two ends. This CDR3 has 14 amino acids. Germline CDR1 reads SNHLY; CDR2 reads FYNNEI.

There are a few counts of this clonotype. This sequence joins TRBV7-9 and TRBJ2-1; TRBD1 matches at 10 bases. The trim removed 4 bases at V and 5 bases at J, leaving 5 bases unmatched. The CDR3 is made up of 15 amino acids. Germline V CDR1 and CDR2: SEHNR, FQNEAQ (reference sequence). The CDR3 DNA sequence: TGTGCCAGCAGCTCAGACAGGGGGCAAGACAATGAGCAGTTCTTC. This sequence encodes CASSSDRGQDNEQFF.

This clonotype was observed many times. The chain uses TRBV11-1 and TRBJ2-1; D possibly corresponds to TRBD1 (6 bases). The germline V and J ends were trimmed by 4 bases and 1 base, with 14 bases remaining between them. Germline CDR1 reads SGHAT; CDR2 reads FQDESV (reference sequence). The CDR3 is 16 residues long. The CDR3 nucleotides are TGTGCCAGCAGCTCACCCGGGACAAAATCCTACAATGAGCAGTTCTTC. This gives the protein CASSSPGTKSYNEQFF.

The CDR3 region is CASSPEPSGNSEQFF. In nucleotides, the CDR3 is TGTGCCAGCAGTCCGGAACCTAGCGGGAATTCTGAGCAGTTCTTC. The J gene is TRBJ2-1, the V gene TRBV11-2; 9 nucleotides align to TRBD2. This CDR3 spans 15 amino acids. The V and J ends lost 6 bases and 9 bases, in that order; junction bases with no gene match: 12. Germline CDR1 is SGHAT and CDR2 is FQNNGV.

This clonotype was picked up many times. In DNA form, the CDR3 reads TGCAGCTTTTGGACCGTTTCGAAAACTTTCTTT. It is translated as CSFWTVSKTFF. The gene calls are TRBV29-1 and TRBJ1-1; no firm D call. This CDR3 has 11 amino acids. Germline assignment: CDR1 SQVTM and CDR2 ANQGSEA. V lost 8 bases to trimming and J lost 12 bases, with 19 bases between them.

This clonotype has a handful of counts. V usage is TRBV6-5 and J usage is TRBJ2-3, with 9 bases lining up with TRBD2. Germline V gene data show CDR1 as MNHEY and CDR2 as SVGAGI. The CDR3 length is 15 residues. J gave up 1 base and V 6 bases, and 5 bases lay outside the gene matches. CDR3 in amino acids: CASSLSGGGTDTQYF. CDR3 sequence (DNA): TGTGCCAGCAGCCTTAGCGGGGGAGGCACAGATACGCAGTATTTT.

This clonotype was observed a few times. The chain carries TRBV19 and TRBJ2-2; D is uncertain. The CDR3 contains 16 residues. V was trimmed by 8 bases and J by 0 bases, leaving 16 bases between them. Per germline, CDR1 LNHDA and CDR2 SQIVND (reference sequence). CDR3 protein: CASRDIADTNTGELFF. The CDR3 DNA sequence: TGTGCCAGTCGTGATATCGCAGACACGAACACCGGGGAGCTGTTTTTT.

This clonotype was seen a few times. This chain's CDR3 is CASSGQAGERMETQYF. The CDR3, as DNA: TGCGCCAGCAGTGGACAAGCGGGAGAAAGGATGGAGACCCAGTACTTC. The V and J genes are TRBV10-1 and TRBJ2-5, with 8 nucleotides matching TRBD2. Germline CDR1 and CDR2: WNHNN and SYGVQD (reference sequence). Trimming removed 4 bases from V and 5 bases from J; junction bases left unmatched: 12. The CDR3 has 16 residues.